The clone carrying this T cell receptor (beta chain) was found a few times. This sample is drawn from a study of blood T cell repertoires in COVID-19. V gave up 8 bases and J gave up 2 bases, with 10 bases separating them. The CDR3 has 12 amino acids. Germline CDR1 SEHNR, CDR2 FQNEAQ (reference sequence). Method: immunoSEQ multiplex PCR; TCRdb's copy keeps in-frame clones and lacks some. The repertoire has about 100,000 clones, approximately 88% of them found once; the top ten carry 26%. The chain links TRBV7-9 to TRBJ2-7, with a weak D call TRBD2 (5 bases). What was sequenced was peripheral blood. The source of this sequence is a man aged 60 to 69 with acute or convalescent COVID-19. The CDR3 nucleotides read TGTGCCAGCGCACCTAGCACCTACGAGCAGTACTTC. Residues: CASAPSTYEQYF.